The TCR beta chain described here comes from a study of blood T cell repertoires in COVID-19 (dated by TCRdb to about 2020). About the full investigation: Samples covering the acute and convalescent phases of COVID-19 were provided by collaborators in the United States, Italy and Spain. Samples came from the ongoing ImmuneRACE study (first 160 participants) plus 1,254 subjects from 6 global collaborators. Sample metadata almost always included a de-identified subject ID, COVID-19 status, age in years and sex. The repertoires were released in a freely available public database meant as a resource for research on the immune response to SARS-CoV-2. The prospective study material was composed of cDNA or gDNA derived from T cells, B-cell-depleted T cells, or PBMCs. Subjects who had been exposed to COVID-19, were actively infected with it, or had recovered from it provided the deeply sampled blood TCRbeta repertoires that made up the dataset. Where available, HLA class I and class II types were obtained from metadata supplied by the sample provider rather than from assay-based typing.

The immunoSEQ Assay, a bias-controlled multiplex PCR, was used to amplify TCRbeta CDR3 regions from genomic DNA. Per the source publication's procedure: Nucleated cell counts per sample were estimated from amplification of reference gene primers within the assay. Sequence reads were collapsed and filtered to measure the absolute abundance of every unique TCRbeta CDR3 rearrangement. Productive Simpson clonality was computed per sample as the square root of Simpson's diversity index over productive rearrangements. TCRdb re-hosts the immuneACCESS table, in-frame sequences only. Its copies lack some clones; in the studies checked, an unresolved V gene accounts for under half of them, and the cause for the rest is not known. Clonal size and the V and J genes are those of that table, whereas D and trimming came from the DNA. The sample has over 85,000 clones on record, 80% to 90% of them singletons. The ten largest clones add up to less than 9% of the sample.

CDR1 and CDR2, looked up from the germline V gene, are KGHSH and LQKENI. From cysteine to phenylalanine, the CDR3 is 15 amino acids long. The kept DNA is CDR3 alone, 45 bases in frame from the first base. At the junction V is shortened by 3 bases and J by 2 bases, with 13 bases in between. Collaborating institutions collected whole blood in K2EDTA tubes following their own protocols. For TCRbeta analysis, collaborators shipped samples in one of three forms: frozen whole blood, isolated PBMCs, or DNA extracted from either of those sample types. As regards this clone: It has no known antigen specificity. No base quality information exists; no much larger clone differs at one position.

Broader findings and caveats from the paper: Clinical and demographic metadata were provided uncurated, with the amount varying by source and participant.

This sequence uses TRBV18 and TRBJ1-1; TRBD1 could be the D gene, as 6 bases match. The sequenced material came from peripheral blood. The receptor was isolated from a man aged 55-75 years with acute or convalescent COVID-19. The CDR3 here reads CASSPETGLNTEAFF. The bases are TGTGCCAGCTCACCGGAAACAGGGCTTAACACTGAAGCTTTCTTT.